A single T cell receptor (beta chain) is shown here with its context. Antigen: not known. Some clones are missing from TCRdb's copy, which holds only in-frame ones; the method was immunoSEQ multiplex PCR. Among 10,000 to 15,000 clones listed, roughly 80% were seen once. The data are from a study of OX40 agonist ivuxolimab in advanced cancers. In the study overall: The study gave patients intravenous ivuxolimab at 0.01 to 10 mg/kg every 2 weeks. Mean age around 64 years, range about 20 to 79; approximately 80% male.

Overall study results and limits: The study observed clonal expansion of CD4+ and CD8+ blood T cells by week 6 at 0.1 to 3.0 mg/kg.

The length of the CDR3 is 14 residues. Germline-derived CDR1 and CDR2 are SGHRS and YFSETQ. V shed 3 bases and J shed 3 bases, with 13 bases lying between them. This rearrangement joins TRBV5-1 to TRBJ2-7; D may correspond to TRBD1 or TRBD2 (5 bases each). Source: CD4+ or CD8+ T cells sorted from blood, taken in a trial of the OX40 agonist ivuxolimab. The receptor comes from an adult with an advanced solid tumor such as melanoma, head and neck, liver or kidney cancer. Here the CDR3 reads CASSSRGLDYEQYF. Written as DNA, the CDR3 is TGCGCCAGCAGCTCCCGGGGCCTGGACTACGAGCAGTACTTC.